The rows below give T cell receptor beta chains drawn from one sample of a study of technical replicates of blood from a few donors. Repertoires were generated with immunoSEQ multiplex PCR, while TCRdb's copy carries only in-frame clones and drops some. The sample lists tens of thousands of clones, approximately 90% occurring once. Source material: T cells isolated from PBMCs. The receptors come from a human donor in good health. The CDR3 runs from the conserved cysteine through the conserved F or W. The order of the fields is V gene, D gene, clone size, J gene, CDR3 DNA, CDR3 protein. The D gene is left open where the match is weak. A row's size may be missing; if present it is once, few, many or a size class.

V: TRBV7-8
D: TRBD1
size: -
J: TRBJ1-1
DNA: TGTGCCAGCAGCTTCCGGACAGGGAGGAACACTGAAGCTTTCTTT
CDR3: CASSFRTGRNTEAFF

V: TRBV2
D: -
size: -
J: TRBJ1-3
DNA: TGTGCCAGCACCGAAATCGTCGTGAGTTGGACACCAGACTCTGGAAACACCATATATTTT
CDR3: CASTEIVVSWTPDSGNTIYF

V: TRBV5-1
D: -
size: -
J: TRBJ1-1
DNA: TGCGCCAGCAGCTCAGGGGTCTCTACGAACACTGAAGCTTTCTTT
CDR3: CASSSGVSTNTEAFF

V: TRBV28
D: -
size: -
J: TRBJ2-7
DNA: TGTGCCAGCAGTTTGGGCTACTACGAGCAGTACTTC
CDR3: CASSLGYYEQYF

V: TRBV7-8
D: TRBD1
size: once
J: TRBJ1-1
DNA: TGTGCCAGCAGCTTGGGGGCCGGGACAGGGCTTATGAACACTGAAGCTTTCTTT
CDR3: CASSLGAGTGLMNTEAFF

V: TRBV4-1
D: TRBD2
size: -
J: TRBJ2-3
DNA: TGCGCCAGTAAGCGGGAGATCGCAGATACGCAGTATTTT
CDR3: CASKREIADTQYF

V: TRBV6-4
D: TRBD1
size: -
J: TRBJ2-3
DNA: TGTGCCAGCCCCGAACCGACAGGGATTTTTCTAGATACGCAGTATTTT
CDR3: CASPEPTGIFLDTQYF

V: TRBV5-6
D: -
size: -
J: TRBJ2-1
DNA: TGTGCCAGCAGCTTGGTTAGCGACCCGAAGGACAATGAGCAGTTCTTC
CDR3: CASSLVSDPKDNEQFF

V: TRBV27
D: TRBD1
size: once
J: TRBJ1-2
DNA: TGTGCCAGCAGTCGCTCACGGACAGGGGGGATTGGCTACACCTTC
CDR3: CASSRSRTGGIGYTF

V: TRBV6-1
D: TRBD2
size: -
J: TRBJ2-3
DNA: TGTGCCAGCAAACTAGCGGGGGAATATACGCAGTATTTT
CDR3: CASKLAGEYTQYF

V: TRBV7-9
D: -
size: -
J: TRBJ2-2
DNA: TGTGCCAGCACCTCTTTGCGGTCGAACACCGGGGAGCTGTTTTTT
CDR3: CASTSLRSNTGELFF

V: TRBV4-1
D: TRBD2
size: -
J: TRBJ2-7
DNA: TGCGCCAGCAGCCCCGCGGGACTAGCGGGAGTCCGAGGACACGAGCAGTACTTC
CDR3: CASSPAGLAGVRGHEQYF

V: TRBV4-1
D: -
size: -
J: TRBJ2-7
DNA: TGCGCCAGCAGCCAAGAACTTTCATTCTACGAGCAGTACTTC
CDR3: CASSQELSFYEQYF

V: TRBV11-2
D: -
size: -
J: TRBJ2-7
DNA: TGTGCCAGCACCGGAGAGGGGGGGACTTCCTACGAGCAGTACTTC
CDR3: CASTGEGGTSYEQYF

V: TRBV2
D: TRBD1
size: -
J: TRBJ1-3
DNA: TGTGCCAGCAGGGGGACAGGCTCTGGAAACACCATATATTTT
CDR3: CASRGTGSGNTIYF

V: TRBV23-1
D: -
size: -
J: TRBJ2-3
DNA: TGCGCCAGCAGTGGAACAGGTACGCAGTATTTT
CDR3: CASSGTGTQYF

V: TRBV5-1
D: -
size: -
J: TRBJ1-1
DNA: TGCGCCAGCAGCTTGACACTAATGAACACTGAAGCTTTCTTT
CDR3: CASSLTLMNTEAFF

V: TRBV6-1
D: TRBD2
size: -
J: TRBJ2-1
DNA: TGTGCCAGCAGTGTGGGGCTAGCGGAGCCGCAGTTCTTC
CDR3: CASSVGLAEPQFF

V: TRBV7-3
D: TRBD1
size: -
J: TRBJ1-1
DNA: TGTGCCAGCAGCTGGACATCGACAGGGGTTCCCACTGAAGCTTTCTTT
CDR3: CASSWTSTGVPTEAFF

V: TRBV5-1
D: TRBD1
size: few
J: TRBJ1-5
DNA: TGCGCCAGCAGCTTGGCGACAGGGGGCGATCAGCCCCAGCATTTT
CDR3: CASSLATGGDQPQHF

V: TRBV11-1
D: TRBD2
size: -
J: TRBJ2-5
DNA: TGTGCCAGCTCTCGGGAGGATTCCCACAAAGAGACCCAGTACTTC
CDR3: CASSREDSHKETQYF

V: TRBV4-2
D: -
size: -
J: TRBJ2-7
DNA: TGTGCCAGCAGCCAAGGGTCAGGGGGGCCCTACGAGCAGTACTTC
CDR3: CASSQGSGGPYEQYF

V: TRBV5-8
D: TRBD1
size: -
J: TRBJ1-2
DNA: TGTGCCAGCAGCCCGGGACAGCCTGATTATGGCTACACCTTC
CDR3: CASSPGQPDYGYTF

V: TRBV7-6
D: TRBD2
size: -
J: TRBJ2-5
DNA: TGTGCCAGCAGCTTAGAGGGGTTGGGGAGCGGGAGGGCCCGCGCGACCCAGTACTTC
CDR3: CASSLEGLGSGRARATQYF

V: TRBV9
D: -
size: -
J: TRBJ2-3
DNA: TGTGCCAGCAGCGTAAATCCCGCGACAGATACGCAGTATTTT
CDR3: CASSVNPATDTQYF

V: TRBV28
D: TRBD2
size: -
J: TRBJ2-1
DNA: TGTGCCAGCAGTTTACTAGCGGGGGGGCACAATGAGCAGTTCTTC
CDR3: CASSLLAGGHNEQFF

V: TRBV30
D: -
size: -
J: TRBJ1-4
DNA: TGTGCCTGGGGTGGGCGGGGTAGGACAACTAATGAAAAACTGTTTTTT
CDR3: CAWGGRGRTTNEKLFF

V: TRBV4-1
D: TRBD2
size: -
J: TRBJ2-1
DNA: TGCGCCAGCAGCCCGGGGGGTAATGAGCAGTTCTTC
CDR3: CASSPGGNEQFF

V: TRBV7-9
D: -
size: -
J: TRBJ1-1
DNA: TGTGCCAGCAGCTCTACGGGAGGGGGGAATCCTGAAGCTTTCTTT
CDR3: CASSSTGGGNPEAFF

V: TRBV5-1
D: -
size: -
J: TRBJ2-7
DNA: TGCGCCAGCAGCGGCGGGTCGATCGGCTACGAGCAGTACTTC
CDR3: CASSGGSIGYEQYF

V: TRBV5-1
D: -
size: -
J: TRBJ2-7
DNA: TGCGCCAGCAGCTCAATCAGGGGAGGGCCTCCTAAGGAGCAGTACTTC
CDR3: CASSSIRGGPPKEQYF

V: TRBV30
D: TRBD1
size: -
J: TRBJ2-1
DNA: TGTGCCTGGAGTGTGGGACAGGGAGGCGATGAGCAGTTCTTC
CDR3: CAWSVGQGGDEQFF

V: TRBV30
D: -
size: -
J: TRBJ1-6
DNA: TGTGCCTGGACACCGCTCCAGGGATACTCACCCCTCCACTTT
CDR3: CAWTPLQGYSPLHF

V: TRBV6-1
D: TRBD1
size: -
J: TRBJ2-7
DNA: TGTGCCAGCAGACCCCCGGGACAGGGAGTATACGAGCAGTACTTC
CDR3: CASRPPGQGVYEQYF

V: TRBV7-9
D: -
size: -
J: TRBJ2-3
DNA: TGTGCCAGCAGCTCGACAGATACGCAGTATTTT
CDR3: CASSSTDTQYF

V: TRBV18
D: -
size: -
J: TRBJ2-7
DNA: TGTGCCAGCTCACCACCTCTTCAACTCTACGAGCAGTACTTC
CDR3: CASSPPLQLYEQYF

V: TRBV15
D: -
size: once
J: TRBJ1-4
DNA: TGTGCCACCAGCAGAGATCGAGGGCAGGGAGGAAAACTGTTTTTT
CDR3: CATSRDRGQGGKLFF

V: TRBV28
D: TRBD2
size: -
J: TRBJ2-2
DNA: TGTGCCAGCAGTTTATTCGCGACTAGCGGGAGGAACACCGGGGAGCTGTTTTTT
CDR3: CASSLFATSGRNTGELFF

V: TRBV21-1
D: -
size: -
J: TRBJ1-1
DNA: TGTGCCAGCAGCAAAGCGCTTTGGTGGACAGGGAACACTGAAGCTTTCTTT
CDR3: CASSKALWWTGNTEAFF

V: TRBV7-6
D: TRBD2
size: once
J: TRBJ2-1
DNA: TGTGCCAGCAGCCCCGGGCCTAGCGGGAGCCACAATGAGCAGTTCTTC
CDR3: CASSPGPSGSHNEQFF

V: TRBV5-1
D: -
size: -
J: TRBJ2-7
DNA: TGCGCCAGCAGCTTGGGGCAGGCCCTGGAGCAGTACTTC
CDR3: CASSLGQALEQYF

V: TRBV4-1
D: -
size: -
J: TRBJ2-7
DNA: TGCGCCAGCAGCCGGGACTTAGACGAGCAGTACTTC
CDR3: CASSRDLDEQYF

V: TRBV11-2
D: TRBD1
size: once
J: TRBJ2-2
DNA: TGTGCCAGCAGCTCACCGGGACAGGGGGAGTCCGTAACCGGGGAGCTGTTTTTT
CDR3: CASSSPGQGESVTGELFF

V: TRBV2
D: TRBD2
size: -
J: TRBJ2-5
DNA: TGTGCCAGCAGCCCTCTGACTAGCGGGATAGAAGAGACCCAGTACTTC
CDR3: CASSPLTSGIEETQYF

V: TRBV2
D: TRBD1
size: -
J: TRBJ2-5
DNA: TGTGCCAGCAGTGCGGACAGGGGAGAATGGACCCAGTACTTC
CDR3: CASSADRGEWTQYF

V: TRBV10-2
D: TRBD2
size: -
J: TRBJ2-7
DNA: TGCGCCAGCAGAATAGCGGGAGCCACCTCCTACGAGCAGTACTTC
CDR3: CASRIAGATSYEQYF

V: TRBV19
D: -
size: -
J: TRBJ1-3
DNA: TGTGCCAGTAGTATCGCCACATTTTCCTCTGGAAACACCATATATTTT
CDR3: CASSIATFSSGNTIYF

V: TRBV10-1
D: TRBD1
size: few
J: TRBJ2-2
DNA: TGCGCCAGCAGTGGGGGACAGGCGAACACCGGGGAGCTGTTTTTT
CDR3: CASSGGQANTGELFF

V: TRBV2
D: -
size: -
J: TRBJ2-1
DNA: TGTGCCAGCAGTGAACACGCAGGTCTGGGTAGAAATGAGCAGTTCTTC
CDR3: CASSEHAGLGRNEQFF

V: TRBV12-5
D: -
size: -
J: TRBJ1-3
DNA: TGTGCTAGTGGCTTTACCCCCCTTCAGGGATACACCATATATTTT
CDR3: CASGFTPLQGYTIYF

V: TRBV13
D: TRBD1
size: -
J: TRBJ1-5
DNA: TGTGCCAGCAGCTTAGGCCCAGTCCAGGGGGCTTATAGCAATCAGCCCCAGCATTTT
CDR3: CASSLGPVQGAYSNQPQHF

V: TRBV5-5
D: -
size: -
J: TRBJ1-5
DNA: TGTGCCAGCAGTCTCGACGGGAATCAGCCCCAGCATTTT
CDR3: CASSLDGNQPQHF

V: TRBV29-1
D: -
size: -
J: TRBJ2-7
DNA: TGCAGCGTTGAGTCCTCAGGGGTCGGGTACGAGCAGTACTTC
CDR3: CSVESSGVGYEQYF

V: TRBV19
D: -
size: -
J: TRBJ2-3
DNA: TGTGCCAGTAGTCCTCGTGGCTTAAGACAGCAGTATTTT
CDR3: CASSPRGLRQQYF

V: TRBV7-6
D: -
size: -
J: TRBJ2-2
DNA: TGTGCCAGCAGCTTCCCAGCCGGGGAGCTGTTTTTT
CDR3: CASSFPAGELFF

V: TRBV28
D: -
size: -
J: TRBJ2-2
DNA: TGTGCCAGCGGGGGGGGCACACCGGGGGAGCTGTTTTTT
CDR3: CASGGGTPGELFF

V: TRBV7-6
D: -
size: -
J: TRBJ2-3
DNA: TGTGCCAGCAGCTTATTGGGCAGGGCTTCAGATACGCAGTATTTT
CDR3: CASSLLGRASDTQYF

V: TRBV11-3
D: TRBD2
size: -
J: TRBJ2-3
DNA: TGTGCCAGCAGTCTAAGCGGGATAAGCACAGATACGCAGTATTTT
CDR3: CASSLSGISTDTQYF

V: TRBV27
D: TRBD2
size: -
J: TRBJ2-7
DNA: TGTGCCAGCAGTGATACTAGCGGGGGCCCCTTTTTTAGGTACGAGCAGTACTTC
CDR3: CASSDTSGGPFFRYEQYF

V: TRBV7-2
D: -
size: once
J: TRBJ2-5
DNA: TGTGCCAGCAGCCCAGTGGCCTACAGATCCCGAGAGACCCAGTACTTC
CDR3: CASSPVAYRSRETQYF